This T cell receptor beta chain was identified during a study of T-cell memory formation after mild COVID-19. Study at large: TCR clusters were mostly donor specific.

Regarding the study as a whole: Contracting clones from day 15 to 85 had balanced CD4/CD8; later expanders favoured CD4+. Second-wave clones that peaked on day 37 lacked confirmed SARS-CoV-2 specificity. Some SARS-CoV-2-responding clones were already detected in memory before infection.

The germline V gene has CDR1 ENHRY and CDR2 SYGVKD. Trimming cost V 4 bases and J 7 bases, with 14 bases left between them. This CDR3 is 14 amino acids long. MiXCR, applied by TCRdb to the 5' RACE reads, yields one record per CDR3 protein. The sample has 250,000 to 300,000 distinct CDR3 sequences, about a sixth seen once. Of note for this clonotype: Antigen specificity is unknown.

The TCR originated in a man between 18 and 29 years old who had mild COVID-19 (a few samples of this study predate the infection). Cell type and time point are not known. V is TRBV10-3 and J is TRBJ2-1; perhaps TRBD2 as D (6 bases). The sample consisted of PBMCs or a T cell subset sorted from them (not recorded which). The CDR3 reads CAISGLAGRNEQFF. The CDR3 DNA sequence: TGTGCCATCAGTGGTCTGGCGGGGCGAAATGAGCAGTTCTTC.